A single sample is the source of the 29 T cell receptor beta chains below, sequenced in a study of blood T cell repertoires in COVID-19. The protocol was immunoSEQ multiplex PCR, while the TCRdb copy is restricted to in-frame clones and leaves out a portion. Of tens of thousands of clones in the sample, under 85% were seen once. Sequenced: peripheral blood. The receptors originated from a human donor in a cohort sampled during active COVID-19.

The chain recombines TRBV3-1 (or the pseudogene TRBV3-2) with TRBJ2-5; 8 bases fit TRBD2. With 0 bases clipped from V and 4 bases from J, the junction kept 13 bases outside the gene matches. Germline CDR1 is LGHDT and CDR2 is YNNKEL (reference sequence). The CDR3 covers 18 residues. CDR3 protein: CASSQDERGLAAGETQYF. The CDR3 DNA reads TGTGCCAGCAGCCAAGATGAGCGAGGACTAGCCGCCGGAGAGACCCAGTACTTC.

The V and J genes are TRBV6-4 and TRBJ2-3; 13 nucleotides agree with TRBD2. This CDR3 region has 21 residues. Germline V gene sequence: CDR1 MRHNA, CDR2 SNTAGT. The V segment lost 2 bases and the J segment 0 bases; nucleotides outside the gene matches: 14. CDR3 DNA sequence: TGTGCCAGCAGTGACCTCCCATTGACTAGCGGGGGGCACCTAAGCACAGATACGCAGTATTTT. This sequence encodes CASSDLPLTSGGHLSTDTQYF.

The chain has TRBV5-1 and TRBJ1-1, with 9 nucleotides matching TRBD1. V trimming: 4 bases; J trimming: 5 bases; junction bases outside the gene matches: 3. This CDR3 is 13 amino acids long. Germline CDR1 SGHRS, CDR2 YFSETQ. The DNA for the CDR3 is TGCGCCAGCAGCGGACAGGGGCCAACTGAAGCTTTCTTT. It is translated as CASSGQGPTEAFF. The entire variable domain, with the rest obtained from reference TRBV5-1 and TRBJ1-1, is as follows: KAGVTQTPRYLIKTRGQQVTLSCSPISGHRSVSWYQQTPGQGLQFLFEYFSETQRNKGNFPGRFSGRQFSNSRSEMNVSTLELGDSALYLCASSGQGPTEAFFGQGTRLTVV.

The genes are TRBV6-5 and TRBJ1-2, with D possibly TRBD1 on 6 matching bases. V dropped 6 bases and J dropped 8 bases, with 22 bases sitting between them. The CDR3 covers 15 residues. Germline V gives CDR1 MNHEY, CDR2 SVGAGI. CDR3 nucleotide sequence: TGTGCCAGCAGGCCCCTGGGGGGGGCTGGGTGGGGCTACACCTTC. Its translation is CASRPLGGAGWGYTF.

This chain joins TRBV11-2 and TRBJ1-4, with D perhaps TRBD1 (5 bases). Per germline, CDR1 SGHAT and CDR2 FQNNGV. Trimming removed 0 bases from V and 4 bases from J, with 21 bases in between. The CDR3 has 19 amino acids. The CDR3 DNA reads as TGTGCCAGCAGCTTAGATCGGGCAGGGCCTCAAGGTGGTAATGAAAAACTGTTTTTT. The encoded protein is CASSLDRAGPQGGNEKLFF.

CDR3 bases: TGTGCCAGTAGTATACAGGGCACTGAAGCTTTCTTT. Translating gives CASSIQGTEAFF. The chain links TRBV19 to TRBJ1-1; weak D call: TRBD1 (5 bases). The germline V and J ends were trimmed by 2 bases and 4 bases, with 5 bases remaining between them. This CDR3 comprises 12 residues. Germline values: CDR1 LNHDA, CDR2 SQIVND (reference sequence).

This chain connects TRBV27 to TRBJ2-3; TRBD1 matches at 7 bases. Germline V gene lookup returns CDR1 MNHEY and CDR2 SMNVEV (reference sequence). The CDR3 is 16 residues long. Trimming cost V 6 bases and J 2 bases; bases outside gene matches: 11. Written as DNA, the CDR3 is TGTGCCAGCAGGCCAGGCCGGGACAGTCACACAGATACGCAGTATTTT. The encoded protein is CASRPGRDSHTDTQYF.

The chain employs TRBV7-2 and TRBJ2-7; 8 bases are a match to TRBD2. Germline trimming cut 5 bases from V and 2 bases from J; bases unmatched to any gene: 8. Germline-derived CDR1 and CDR2 are SGHTA and FQGNSA. This CDR3 is 15 amino acids long. The CDR3 DNA follows: TGTGCCAGCAGCCCTAATGGCGGGGGGACCTACGAGCAGTACTTC. Amino acid sequence: CASSPNGGGTYEQYF.

The V call is TRBV5-4, the J call TRBJ2-5, with D unresolved. Germline CDR1 is SGHNT and CDR2 is YYREEE (reference sequence). V lost 0 bases and J 2 bases, leaving 11 bases between the germline ends. The CDR3 totals 15 residues. CDR3 in amino acids: CASSLVGRRQETQYF. CDR3 in DNA: TGTGCCAGCAGCTTGGTAGGCAGGCGACAAGAGACCCAGTACTTC.

V and J are TRBV7-2 and TRBJ1-5; 8 bases match TRBD1. There are 15 residues in the CDR3. Germline V gene lookup returns CDR1 SGHTA and CDR2 FQGNSA. Unmatched junction bases numbered 5, after V lost 4 bases and J lost 3 bases. CDR3 nucleotide sequence: TGTGCCAGCAGCTCCGGACAGGGAGACAATCAGCCCCAGCATTTT. This gives the protein CASSSGQGDNQPQHF.

The CDR3 coding sequence is TGTGCCAGCAGTATCGACAGGGGGGGAAACACTGAAGCTTTCTTT. This translates into CASSIDRGGNTEAFF. The chain recombines TRBV27 with TRBJ1-1; TRBD1 matches at 9 bases. Per germline, CDR1 MNHEY and CDR2 SMNVEV (reference sequence). The V and J ends lost 5 bases and 2 bases, in that order; junction bases with no gene match: 6. The length of the CDR3 is 15 residues.

The chain employs TRBV3-1 (or the pseudogene TRBV3-2) and TRBJ2-3, with 10 nucleotides matching TRBD2. V lost 4 bases, J lost 2 bases, and 6 bases stayed unmatched. This CDR3 is 16 amino acids long. Germline assignment: CDR1 LGHDT and CDR2 YNNKEL (reference sequence). The chain's CDR3 is CASSLPLAGDTDTQYF. DNA for the CDR3: TGTGCCAGCAGCCTGCCTCTAGCGGGAGACACAGATACGCAGTATTTT.

The chain couples TRBV30 to TRBJ2-7, with 10 bases matching TRBD1. The CDR3 length is 14 residues. V shed 2 bases, J shed 5 bases, and the junction held 6 bases outside the gene matches. The V gene's germline CDR1 is GTSNPN and CDR2 SVGIG (reference sequence). CDR3 sequence: CAWSRDRGSDEQYF. The CDR3 nucleotides are TGTGCCTGGAGTAGGGACAGGGGTAGCGACGAGCAGTACTTC.

V is TRBV27 and J is TRBJ2-1, with 14 bases fitting TRBD2. The junction had 5 bases not matched to a gene; V was cut back by 0 bases and J by 7 bases. The germline CDR1 and CDR2 sequences are MNHEY and SMNVEV (reference sequence). The CDR3 contains 17 residues. CDR3 sequence: CASSLSGTSGRRNEQFF. The CDR3 bases are TGTGCCAGCAGTTTATCGGGGACTAGCGGGAGACGTAATGAGCAGTTCTTC.

The chain is built from TRBV2 and TRBJ1-4; D is possibly TRBD1 (5 bases). The CDR3 spans 15 residues. V was cut by 7 bases and J by 2 bases, with 14 bases left in between. Per germline, CDR1 SNHLY and CDR2 FYNNEI. This CDR3 reads CASKGRVRTNEKLFF. The CDR3 DNA reads TGTGCCAGCAAGGGCAGGGTTAGGACTAATGAAAAACTGTTTTTT.

The chain has TRBV9 and TRBJ2-7, with TRBD1 identical over 9 bases. The J segment lost 5 bases and the V segment lost 4 bases, leaving 13 bases of the junction unmatched. The CDR3 runs to 16 residues. Germline CDR1 reads SGDLS; CDR2 reads YYNGEE. The CDR3 coding sequence is TGTGCCAGCAGCCTGCGCACCGGGACAGGGACCGACGAGCAGTACTTC. It yields the protein CASSLRTGTGTDEQYF.

The rearrangement uses TRBV19 and TRBJ1-1; tentative D call: TRBD1 (6 bases). This CDR3 is 14 amino acids long. Germline lookup yields CDR1 LNHDA and CDR2 SQIVND (reference sequence). V shed 5 bases and J shed 4 bases, with 14 bases lying between them. Written as DNA, the CDR3 is TGTGCCAGTAGTCTTTACAGGGCTGGCACTGAAGCTTTCTTT. As protein: CASSLYRAGTEAFF.

The chain couples TRBV19 to TRBJ1-4; 7 bases fit TRBD1. V trimming: 6 bases; J trimming: 6 bases; junction bases outside the gene matches: 7. This CDR3 spans 14 amino acids. Germline assignment: CDR1 LNHDA and CDR2 SQIVND (reference sequence). The CDR3 protein is CASSRGQIYEKLFF. The CDR3 DNA reads as TGTGCCAGTAGCCGGGGACAGATCTATGAAAAACTGTTTTTT.

The CDR3 here is CASSGALADTQYF. DNA of the CDR3: TGTGCCAGCTCAGGGGCGTTGGCAGATACGCAGTATTTT. The chain has TRBV12-3 or TRBV12-4 and TRBJ2-3; the D gene is possibly TRBD1 (6 bases). The CDR3 runs to 13 residues. V shed 8 bases and J shed 4 bases, with 13 bases lying between them.

The chain joins TRBV10-3 to TRBJ1-1; 8 bases align to TRBD1. The germline gives CDR1 ENHRY, CDR2 SYGVKD. The CDR3 sequence is 15 residues long. V trimming: 0 bases; J trimming: 3 bases; junction bases outside the gene matches: 3. Here the CDR3 reads CAISESLQGDTEAFF. The CDR3 DNA reads as TGTGCCATCAGTGAGTCGTTACAGGGGGACACTGAAGCTTTCTTT.

The gene calls are TRBV3-1 (or the pseudogene TRBV3-2) and TRBJ1-1; D is unresolved. The CDR3 has 15 residues. From germline, CDR1 is LGHDT and CDR2 YNNKEL (reference sequence). The ends were cut back, 4 bases at V and 1 base at J, with 13 bases in the middle. The CDR3 region is CASSLASGRNTEAFF. The CDR3 bases are TGTGCCAGCAGCCTGGCTAGTGGAAGGAACACTGAAGCTTTCTTT.

The V and J genes are TRBV4-2 and TRBJ2-5; D is possibly TRBD2 (5 bases). CDR1 is LGHNA and CDR2 is YNFKEQ in the germline V gene. V gave up 3 bases and J gave up 2 bases, with 16 bases separating them. This CDR3 region has 16 residues. As DNA, the CDR3 is TGTGCCAGCAGCCATATTTTCGACGGGGAACAAGAGACCCAGTACTTC. Residues: CASSHIFDGEQETQYF.

The chain joins TRBV5-5 to TRBJ2-4, with 8 bases lining up with TRBD1. With 3 bases clipped from V and 6 bases from J, the junction kept 8 bases outside the gene matches. Germline values: CDR1 SGHKS, CDR2 YYEKEE (reference sequence). The CDR3 consists of 15 residues. The CDR3 protein is CASSSPGGEGNIQYF. CDR3 coding DNA: TGTGCCAGCAGCTCACCAGGGGGCGAAGGAAACATTCAGTACTTC.

The J gene is TRBJ2-3, the V gene TRBV23-1; 7 nucleotides align to TRBD1. Being an ORF, TRBV23-1 has a function that is uncertain. The V segment lost 3 bases and the J segment 0 bases; nucleotides outside the gene matches: 6. The CDR3 consists of 16 residues. For the CDR3, the DNA is TGCGCCAGCAGTCATTCTGACAGGGCCAGCACAGATACGCAGTATTTT. It translates to CASSHSDRASTDTQYF.

The chain employs TRBV6-5 and TRBJ2-1; D is unresolved. V lost 7 bases and J 3 bases, leaving 13 bases between the germline ends. The V gene's germline CDR1 is MNHEY and CDR2 SVGAGI. The CDR3 covers 14 residues. The CDR3 DNA reads as TGTGCCAGCACCATCTACCGTGACTACAATGAGCAGTTCTTC. This translates into CASTIYRDYNEQFF.

CDR3 region: CASSLGAGSGAYEQYF. The CDR3, as DNA: TGCGCCAGCAGCCTCGGGGCGGGGAGTGGGGCCTACGAGCAGTACTTC. The chain couples TRBV5-1 to TRBJ2-7, with D tentatively TRBD2 (6 bases). The CDR3 runs to 16 residues. Trimming left V 4 bases short and J 2 bases short, with 19 bases between. Germline CDR1 and CDR2: SGHRS and YFSETQ.

The chain uses TRBV4-1 and TRBJ2-7, with 7 nucleotides matching TRBD1. V lost 3 bases to trimming and J lost 3 bases; unmatched junction nucleotides: 5. The CDR3 runs 14 residues. Germline-derived CDR1 and CDR2 are MGHRA and YSYEKL. The CDR3, as DNA: TGCGCCAGCAGCCACCTTGGACAGGTCTACGAGCAGTACTTC. Its translation is CASSHLGQVYEQYF.

This chain links TRBV11-3 with TRBJ2-1, with 11 bases identical to TRBD2. The V segment lost 5 bases and the J segment 4 bases; nucleotides outside the gene matches: 7. Germline V gene lookup returns CDR1 SGHNT and CDR2 YENEEA. The CDR3 has 16 residues. CDR3 DNA sequence: TGTGCCAGCAGCCCTGACGGGACTAGCGGATACAATGAGCAGTTCTTC. Protein sequence: CASSPDGTSGYNEQFF.

This chain connects TRBV6-6 to TRBJ2-3; 10 bases map to TRBD2. The germline CDR1 and CDR2 sequences are MNHNY and SVGAGI (reference sequence). The CDR3 has 13 residues. V gave up 7 bases and J gave up 5 bases; unmatched junction bases: 3. The CDR3 nucleotides read TGTGCCAGCACCAGGACTAGCGGAGATACGCAGTATTTT. Translating it yields CASTRTSGDTQYF.